This TCR beta chain came from a study of blood T cell repertoires in COVID-19. This table comes from immunoSEQ multiplex PCR, and its TCRdb copy is limited to in-frame clones, with some not included. Of approximately 530,000 clones listed, approximately 91% were seen once; the top ten hold around 8%. Sequenced input: peripheral blood. The clonotype was recovered from a woman in her fifties or sixties with COVID-19, enrolled during active disease.

CDR3 residues: CASSPRGKEQFF. The CDR3 DNA is TGTGCCAGTAGTCCGCGGGGGAAGGAGCAGTTCTTC. The chain uses TRBV19 and TRBJ2-1; 7 nucleotides agree with TRBD2. The CDR3 totals 12 residues. Germline values: CDR1 LNHDA, CDR2 SQIVND (reference sequence). V gave up 5 bases and J gave up 10 bases; unmatched junction bases: 5.